This T cell receptor (beta chain) was retrieved from a study of cytotoxic CD8 clonotypes in ibrutinib-treated CLL. Study-wide findings and caveats: Clonality increased at ibrutinib response, then returned toward baseline at progression.

As concerns this clone: Its antigen is unidentified.

CDR1 is KGHSH and CDR2 is LQKENI in the germline V gene. V dropped 4 bases and J dropped 9 bases, with 9 bases sitting between them. This CDR3 contains 11 residues. Produced via immunoSEQ multiplex PCR; TCRdb's table is partial and in-frame only. Of over 200,000 clones in the sample, approximately 79% were seen once. This chain joins TRBV18 and TRBJ1-1; no definite D call. This specimen was PBMCs, taken after 12 months of ibrutinib treatment. The receptor was isolated from a human donor with chronic lymphocytic leukemia. The CDR3 coding sequence is TGTGCCAGCTCACAATCAGACAAAGCTTTCTTT. As protein: CASSQSDKAFF. Supplemented by reference TRBV18 and TRBJ1-1, the full variable domain reads NAGVMQNPRHLVRRRGQEARLRCSPMKGHSHVYWYRQLPEEGLKFMVYLQKENIIDESGMPKERFSAEFPKEGPSILRIQQVVRGDSAAYFCASSQSDKAFFGQGTRLTVV.